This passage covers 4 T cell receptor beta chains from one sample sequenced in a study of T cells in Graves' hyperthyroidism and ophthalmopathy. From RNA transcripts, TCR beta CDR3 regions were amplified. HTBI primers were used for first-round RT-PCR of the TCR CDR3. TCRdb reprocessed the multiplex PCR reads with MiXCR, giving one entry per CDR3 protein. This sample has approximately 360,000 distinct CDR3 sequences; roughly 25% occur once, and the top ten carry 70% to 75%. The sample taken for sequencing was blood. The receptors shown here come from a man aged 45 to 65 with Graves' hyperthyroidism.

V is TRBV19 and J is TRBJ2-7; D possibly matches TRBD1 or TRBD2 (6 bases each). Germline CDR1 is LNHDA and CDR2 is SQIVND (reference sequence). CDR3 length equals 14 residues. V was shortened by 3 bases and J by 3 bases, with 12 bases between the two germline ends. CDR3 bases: TGTGCCAGTAGTATTTACGGGGGCGGCTACGAGCAGTACTTC. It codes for CASSIYGGGYEQYF.

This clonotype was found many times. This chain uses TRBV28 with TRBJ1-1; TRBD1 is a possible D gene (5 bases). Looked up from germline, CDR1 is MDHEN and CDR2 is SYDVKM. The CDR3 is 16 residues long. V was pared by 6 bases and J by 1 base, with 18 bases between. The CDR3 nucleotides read TGTGCCAGCAGCCGGATTCAGACAGCTTCGAACACTGAAGCTTTCTTT. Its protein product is CASSRIQTASNTEAFF.

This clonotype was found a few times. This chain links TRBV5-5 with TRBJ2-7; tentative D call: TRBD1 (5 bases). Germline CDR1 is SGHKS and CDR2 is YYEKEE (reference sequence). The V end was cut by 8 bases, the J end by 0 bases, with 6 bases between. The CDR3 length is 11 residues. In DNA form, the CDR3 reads TGTGCCAGGACAGCCTCCTACGAGCAGTACTTC. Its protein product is CARTASYEQYF.

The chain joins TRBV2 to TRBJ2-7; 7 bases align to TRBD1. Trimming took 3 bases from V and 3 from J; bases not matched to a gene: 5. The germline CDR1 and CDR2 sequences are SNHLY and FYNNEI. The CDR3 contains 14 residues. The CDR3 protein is CASSDLQGIYEQYF. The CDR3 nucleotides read TGTGCCAGCAGTGATTTACAGGGGATCTACGAGCAGTACTTC.